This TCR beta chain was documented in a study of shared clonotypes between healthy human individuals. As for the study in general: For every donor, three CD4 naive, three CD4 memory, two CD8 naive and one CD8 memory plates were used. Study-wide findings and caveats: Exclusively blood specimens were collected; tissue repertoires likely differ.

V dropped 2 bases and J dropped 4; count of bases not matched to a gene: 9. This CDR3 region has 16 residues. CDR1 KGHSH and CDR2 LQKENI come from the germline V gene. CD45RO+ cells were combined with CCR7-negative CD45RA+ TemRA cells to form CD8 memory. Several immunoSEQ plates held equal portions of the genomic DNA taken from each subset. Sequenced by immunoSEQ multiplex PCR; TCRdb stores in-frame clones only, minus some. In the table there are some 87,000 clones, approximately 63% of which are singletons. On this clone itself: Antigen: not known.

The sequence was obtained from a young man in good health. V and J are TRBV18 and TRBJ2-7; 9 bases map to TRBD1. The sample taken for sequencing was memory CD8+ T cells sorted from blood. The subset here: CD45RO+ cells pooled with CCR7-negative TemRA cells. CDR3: CASSPSPGTGTYEQYF. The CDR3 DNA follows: TGTGCCAGCTCACCAAGTCCCGGGACAGGGACGTACGAGCAGTACTTC.